This T cell receptor (beta chain) was sequenced during a study of monozygotic twins with inflammatory bowel disease. Study-wide results and caveats: Part of the variability in patient repertoires may have come from differing immunosuppressive treatments.

TCRdb re-called the 5' RACE reads; one entry per CDR3 protein, DNA not given. The table lists a few hundred thousand distinct CDR3 sequences. CDR3 length: 15 amino acids. Looked up from germline, CDR1 is KGHSH and CDR2 is LQKENI. With regard to this clonotype: Its target is unknown.

The rearrangement uses TRBV18 and TRBJ1-2. This clonotype was obtained from a human donor with ulcerative colitis or Crohn's disease, or a healthy co-twin of an affected twin (not recorded which). Sequencing was done on a sample of blood. The chain's CDR3 is CASSPLRADNYGYTF.